This TCR beta chain was captured in a study of blood T cell repertoires in COVID-19. Original processing methods: Counts of nucleated cells, estimated from reference gene primer amplification, were obtained. Here immunoSEQ multiplex PCR was the method, and the copy in TCRdb shows in-frame clones only, minus some. V, J and clone size were drawn from that table, and D and trimming were deduced from the DNA. The data show fewer than 110,000 clones, roughly 90% seen once. With 6 bases clipped from V and 6 bases from J, the junction kept 10 bases outside the gene matches. The CDR3 has 15 amino acids. The germline gives CDR1 SGHTA, CDR2 FQGNSA.

The V gene is TRBV7-2, the J gene TRBJ2-2; 7 bases line up with TRBD2. Material for sequencing was peripheral blood. This receptor was taken from a man aged 40-50 years with active or convalescent COVID-19. In nucleotides, the CDR3 is TGTGCCAGCAGTCAAAGACTAGCCGGTGCCGGGGAGCTGTTTTTT. Its protein is CASSQRLAGAGELFF.